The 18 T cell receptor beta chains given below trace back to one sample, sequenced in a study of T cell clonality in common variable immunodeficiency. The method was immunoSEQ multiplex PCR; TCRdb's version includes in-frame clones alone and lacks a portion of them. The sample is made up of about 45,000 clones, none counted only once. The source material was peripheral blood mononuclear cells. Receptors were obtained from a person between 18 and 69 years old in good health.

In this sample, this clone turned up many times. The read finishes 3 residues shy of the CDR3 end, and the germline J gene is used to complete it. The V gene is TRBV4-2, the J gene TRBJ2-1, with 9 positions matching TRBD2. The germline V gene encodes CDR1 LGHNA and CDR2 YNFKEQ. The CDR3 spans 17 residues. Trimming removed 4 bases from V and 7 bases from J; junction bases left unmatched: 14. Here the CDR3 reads CASSPLGGTSIRNEQFF. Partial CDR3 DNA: TGTGCCAGCAGCCCTTTAGGCGGGACTAGCATTAGAAATGAG.

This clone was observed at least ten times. The CDR3 sequence is CAWSRGQGREKLFF. Incomplete CDR3 DNA: TGTGCCTGGTCGCGGGGACAGGGGAGAGAAAAA. The V call is TRBV30, the J call TRBJ1-4; 10 nucleotides line up with TRBD1. The CDR3 extends 3 residues past the end of the read, so its final part is completed from the germline J gene. V lost 5 bases to trimming and J lost 8 bases; unmatched junction nucleotides: 8. Germline CDR1 is GTSNPN and CDR2 is SVGIG (reference sequence). The CDR3 loop spans 14 amino acids.

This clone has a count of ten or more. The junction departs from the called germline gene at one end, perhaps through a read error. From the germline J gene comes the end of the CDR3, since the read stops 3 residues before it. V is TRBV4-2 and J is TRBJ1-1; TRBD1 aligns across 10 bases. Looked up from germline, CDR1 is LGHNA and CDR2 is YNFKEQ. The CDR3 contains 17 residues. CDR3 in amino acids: CASSQWGTGAMNTEAFF. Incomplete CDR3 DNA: TGCGCCAGCAGCCAATGGGGGACAGGGGCCATGAACACTGAA.

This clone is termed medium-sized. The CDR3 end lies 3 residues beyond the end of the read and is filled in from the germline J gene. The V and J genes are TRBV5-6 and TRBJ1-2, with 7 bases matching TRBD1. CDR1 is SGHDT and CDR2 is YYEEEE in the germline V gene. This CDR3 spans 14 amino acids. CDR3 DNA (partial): TGTGCCAGCAGCTTGGATGAGGGGGCGAAGGGC. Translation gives CASSLDEGAKG. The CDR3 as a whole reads CASSLDEGAKGYTF.

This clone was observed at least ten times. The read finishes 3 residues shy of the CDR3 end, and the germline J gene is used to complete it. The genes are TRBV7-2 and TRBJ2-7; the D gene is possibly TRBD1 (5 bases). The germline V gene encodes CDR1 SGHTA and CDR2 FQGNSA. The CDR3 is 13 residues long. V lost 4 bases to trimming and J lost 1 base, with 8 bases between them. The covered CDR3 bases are TGTGCCAGCAGCTCCCCAGGGTCCTACGAG. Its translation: CASSSPGSYE. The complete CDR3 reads CASSSPGSYEQYF.

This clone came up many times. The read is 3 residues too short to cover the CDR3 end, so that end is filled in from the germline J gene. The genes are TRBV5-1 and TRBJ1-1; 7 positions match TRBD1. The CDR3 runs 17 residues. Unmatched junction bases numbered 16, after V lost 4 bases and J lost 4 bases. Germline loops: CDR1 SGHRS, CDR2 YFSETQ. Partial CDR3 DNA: TGCGCCAGCAGCCCCTTTAAGGGGGCGGTTTTGGGCACTGAA. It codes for CASSPFKGAVLGTE. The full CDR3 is CASSPFKGAVLGTEAFF.

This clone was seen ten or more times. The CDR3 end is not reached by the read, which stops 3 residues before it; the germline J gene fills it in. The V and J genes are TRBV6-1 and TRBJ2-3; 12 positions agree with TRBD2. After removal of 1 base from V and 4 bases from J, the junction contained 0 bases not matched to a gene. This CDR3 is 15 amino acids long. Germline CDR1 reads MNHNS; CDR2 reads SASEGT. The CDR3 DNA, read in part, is TGTGCCAGCAGTGAAGGGACTAGCGGGGCAGATACG. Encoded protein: CASSEGTSGADT. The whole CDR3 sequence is CASSEGTSGADTQYF.

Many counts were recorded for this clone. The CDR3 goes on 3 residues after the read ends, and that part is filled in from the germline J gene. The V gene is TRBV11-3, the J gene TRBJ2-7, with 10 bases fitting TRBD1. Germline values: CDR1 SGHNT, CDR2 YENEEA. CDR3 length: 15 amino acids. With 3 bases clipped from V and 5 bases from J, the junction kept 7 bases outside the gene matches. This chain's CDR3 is CASSLDGTGAHEQYF. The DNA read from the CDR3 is TGTGCCAGCAGCTTGGACGGGACAGGGGCCCACGAG.

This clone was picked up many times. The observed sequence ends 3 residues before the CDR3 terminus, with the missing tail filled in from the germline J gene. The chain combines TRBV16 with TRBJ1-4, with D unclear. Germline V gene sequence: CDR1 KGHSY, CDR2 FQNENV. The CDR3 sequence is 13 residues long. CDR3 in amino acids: CASSQSGTRELFF. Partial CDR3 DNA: TGTGCCAGCAGCCAATCGGGTACGAGGGAA.

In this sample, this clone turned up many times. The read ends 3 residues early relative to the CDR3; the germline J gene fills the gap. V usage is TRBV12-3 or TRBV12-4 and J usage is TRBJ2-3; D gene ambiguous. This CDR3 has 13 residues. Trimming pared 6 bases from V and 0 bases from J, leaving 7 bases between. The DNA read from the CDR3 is TGTGCCAGCAGGGGCGCTAGCACAGATACG. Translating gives CASRGASTDT. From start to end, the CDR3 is CASRGASTDTQYF.

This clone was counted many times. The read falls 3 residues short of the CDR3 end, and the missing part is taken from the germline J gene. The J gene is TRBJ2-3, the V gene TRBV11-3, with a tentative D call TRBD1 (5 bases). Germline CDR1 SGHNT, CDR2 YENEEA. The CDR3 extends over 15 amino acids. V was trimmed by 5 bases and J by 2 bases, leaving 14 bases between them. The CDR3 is CASSLHGAATDTQYF. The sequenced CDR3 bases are TGTGCCAGCAGCCTACATGGGGCTGCCACAGATACG.

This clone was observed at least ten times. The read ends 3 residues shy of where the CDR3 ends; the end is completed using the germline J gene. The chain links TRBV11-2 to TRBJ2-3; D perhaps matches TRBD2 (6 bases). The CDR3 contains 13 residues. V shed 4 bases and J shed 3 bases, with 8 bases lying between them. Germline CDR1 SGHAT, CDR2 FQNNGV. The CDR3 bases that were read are TGTGCCAGCAGCTCAAGCGGGACAGATACG. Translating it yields CASSSSGTDT. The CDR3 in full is CASSSSGTDTQYF.

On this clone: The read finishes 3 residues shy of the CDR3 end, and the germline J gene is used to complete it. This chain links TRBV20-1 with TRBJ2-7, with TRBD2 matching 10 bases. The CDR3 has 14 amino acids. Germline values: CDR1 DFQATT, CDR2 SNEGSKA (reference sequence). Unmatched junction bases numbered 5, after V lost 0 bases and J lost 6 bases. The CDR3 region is CSARDSGRSSEQYF. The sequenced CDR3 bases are TGCAGTGCTAGAGATAGCGGGAGGTCGTCCGAG.

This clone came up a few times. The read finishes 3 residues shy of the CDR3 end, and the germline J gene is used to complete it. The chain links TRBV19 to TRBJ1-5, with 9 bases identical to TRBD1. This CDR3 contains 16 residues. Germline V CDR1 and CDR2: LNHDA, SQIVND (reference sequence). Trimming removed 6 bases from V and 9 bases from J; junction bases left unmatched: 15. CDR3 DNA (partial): TGTGCCAGTAGCCCCCGGGGACAGGGCAGCACCCGGCCC. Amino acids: CASSPRGQGSTRP. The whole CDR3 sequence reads CASSPRGQGSTRPQHF.

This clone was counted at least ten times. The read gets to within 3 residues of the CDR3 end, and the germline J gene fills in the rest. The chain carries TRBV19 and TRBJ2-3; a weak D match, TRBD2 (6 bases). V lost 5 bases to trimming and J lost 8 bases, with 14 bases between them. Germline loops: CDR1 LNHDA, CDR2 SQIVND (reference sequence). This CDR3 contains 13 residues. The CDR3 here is CASSAWGTVTQYF. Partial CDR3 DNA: TGTGCCAGTAGTGCGTGGGGGACTGTTACG.

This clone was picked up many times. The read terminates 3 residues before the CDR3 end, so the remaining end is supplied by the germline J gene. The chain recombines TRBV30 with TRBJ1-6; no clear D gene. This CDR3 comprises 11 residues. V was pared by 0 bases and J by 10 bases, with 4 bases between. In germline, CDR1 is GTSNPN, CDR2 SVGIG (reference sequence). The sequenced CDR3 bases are TGTGCCTGGAGTGTAGGGTCACCC. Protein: CAWSVGSP. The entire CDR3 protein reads CAWSVGSPLHF.

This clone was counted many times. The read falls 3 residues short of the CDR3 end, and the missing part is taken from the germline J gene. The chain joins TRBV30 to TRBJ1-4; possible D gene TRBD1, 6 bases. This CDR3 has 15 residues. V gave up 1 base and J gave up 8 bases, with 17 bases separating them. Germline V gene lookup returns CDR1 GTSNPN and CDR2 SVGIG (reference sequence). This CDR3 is CAWSDQGLFGEKLFF. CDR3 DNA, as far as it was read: TGTGCCTGGAGTGACCAGGGGTTGTTCGGCGAAAAA.

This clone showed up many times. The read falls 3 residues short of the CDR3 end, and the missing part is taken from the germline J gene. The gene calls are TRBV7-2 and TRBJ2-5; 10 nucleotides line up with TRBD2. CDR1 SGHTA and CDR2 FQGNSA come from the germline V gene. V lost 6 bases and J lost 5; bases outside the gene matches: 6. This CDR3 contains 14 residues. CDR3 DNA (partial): TGTGCCAGCAGTAACACTAGCGGGGCCGAGACC. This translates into CASSNTSGAET. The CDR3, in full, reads CASSNTSGAETQYF.